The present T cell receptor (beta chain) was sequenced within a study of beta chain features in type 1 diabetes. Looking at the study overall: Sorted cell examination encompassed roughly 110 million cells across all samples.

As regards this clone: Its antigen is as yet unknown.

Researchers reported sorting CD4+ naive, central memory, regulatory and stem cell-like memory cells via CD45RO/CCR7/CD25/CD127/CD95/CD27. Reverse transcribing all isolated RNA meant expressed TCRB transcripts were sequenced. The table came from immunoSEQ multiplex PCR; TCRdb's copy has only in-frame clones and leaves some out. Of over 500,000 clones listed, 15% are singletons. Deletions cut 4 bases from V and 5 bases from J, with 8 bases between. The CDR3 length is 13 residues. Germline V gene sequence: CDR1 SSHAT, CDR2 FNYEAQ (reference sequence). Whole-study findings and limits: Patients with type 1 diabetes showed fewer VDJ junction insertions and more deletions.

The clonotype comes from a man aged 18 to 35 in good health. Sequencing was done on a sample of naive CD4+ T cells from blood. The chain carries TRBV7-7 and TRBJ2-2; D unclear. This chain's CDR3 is CASSWAETGELFF. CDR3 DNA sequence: TGTGCCAGCAGCTGGGCAGAGACCGGGGAGCTGTTTTTT.